This passage covers 7 T cell receptor beta chains from one sample sequenced in a study of patients and donors after allogeneic stem cell transplantation. MiXCR, run by TCRdb on the RT-PCR reads, gives a single entry per CDR3 protein. This table has 800,000 to 1,000,000 distinct CDR3 sequences, 15% to 20% appearing once. The sequenced sample was blood, either unsorted or a sorted T cell fraction (not recorded which). Source of these receptors: a human donor who was either an allogeneic HSCT recipient or a stem cell or donor lymphocyte infusion donor (not recorded which). It is not recorded whose cells these are; they may come from a transplant donor.

There are many counts of this clonotype. The chain carries TRBV12-3 or TRBV12-4 and TRBJ1-1, with 7 bases matching TRBD1. Trimming removed 3 bases from V and 4 bases from J; junction bases left unmatched: 5. CDR3 length equals 14 residues. In nucleotides, the CDR3 is TGTGCCAGCAGTTTGAGGGGGCGAGGCACTGAAGCTTTCTTT. This translates into CASSLRGRGTEAFF.

The chain combines TRBV28 with TRBJ1-4, with 8 positions matching TRBD1. The CDR3 covers 15 residues. CDR1 and CDR2 from the germline V gene are MDHEN and SYDVKM. V trimming: 6 bases; J trimming: 7 bases; junction bases outside the gene matches: 10. The CDR3 here is CASSRPGQGFEKLFF. The CDR3 coding sequence is TGTGCCAGCAGCCGTCCCGGACAGGGTTTTGAAAAACTGTTTTTT.

The CDR3 loop reads CASSWGQGGHINTEAFF. CDR3 bases: TGTGCCAGCAGTTGGGGACAGGGGGGACACATTAACACTGAAGCTTTCTTT. The chain carries TRBV27 and TRBJ1-1; TRBD1 agrees at 11 bases. The germline V gene encodes CDR1 MNHEY and CDR2 SMNVEV (reference sequence). The J segment lost 2 bases and the V segment lost 4 bases, leaving 9 bases of the junction unmatched. The CDR3 consists of 17 residues.

The sample holds a few counts of this clonotype. The V and J genes are TRBV18 and TRBJ1-1; D might be TRBD1 (5 bases). The CDR3 has 15 amino acids. Germline CDR1 reads KGHSH; CDR2 reads LQKENI. Trimming took off 5 bases at V and 3 bases at J, with 16 bases between the two ends. Written as DNA, the CDR3 is TGTGCCAGCTCAGAGTACAGGCGATGGGACACTGAAGCTTTCTTT. Amino acid sequence: CASSEYRRWDTEAFF.

The chain uses TRBV5-1 and TRBJ2-3; D is unclear. Trimming removed 2 bases from V and 11 bases from J, with 18 bases in between. This CDR3 has 14 amino acids. From germline, CDR1 is SGHRS and CDR2 YFSETQ. CDR3 nucleotides: TGCGCCAGCAGCTTTAGAGACACCGAGAATGAGCAGTATTTT. It codes for CASSFRDTENEQYF.

The chain employs TRBV30 and TRBJ2-7; D is unresolved. Looked up from germline, CDR1 is GTSNPN and CDR2 is SVGIG (reference sequence). The CDR3 extends over 12 amino acids. The CDR3 DNA sequence: TGTAGTGCTACGGCACAGAAATACGAGCAGTACTTC. This gives the protein CSATAQKYEQYF.

V is TRBV5-1 and J is TRBJ2-2; TRBD1 agrees at 7 bases. The CDR3 has 16 amino acids. Germline CDR1 is SGHRS and CDR2 is YFSETQ. Germline trimming cut 2 bases from V and 6 bases from J; bases unmatched to any gene: 10. The CDR3 region is CASSFLIQTGSGELFF. The CDR3 region has the DNA TGCGCCAGCAGCTTCTTGATTCAGACAGGGTCCGGGGAGCTGTTTTTT.